The 20 T cell receptor beta chains reported below all come from one sample, sequenced in a study of high-grade serous ovarian cancer treatment subgroups. Tumor tissue was taken before any definitive surgery or chemotherapy was given. Sequenced by immunoSEQ multiplex PCR; TCRdb stores in-frame clones only, minus some. This table holds thousands of clones, roughly 87% found once. The sequencing input was tumor tissue. The receptors here all came from a human donor with high-grade serous ovarian cancer.

This chain links TRBV30 with TRBJ2-1, with 9 bases identical to TRBD2. Germline CDR1 and CDR2: GTSNPN and SVGIG (reference sequence). J was trimmed by 6 bases and V by 4 bases; bases with no gene match: 10. The CDR3 extends over 15 amino acids. As DNA, the CDR3 is TGTGCCTGGAATGATCTAGCGGGATTGAGCAATGAGCAGTTCTTC. The encoded protein is CAWNDLAGLSNEQFF. The full variable domain, with the rest looked up from reference TRBV30 and TRBJ2-1, is SQTIHQWPATLVQPVGSPLSLECTVEGTSNPNLYWYRQAAGRGLQLLFYSVGIGQISSEVPQNLSASRPQDRQFILSSKKLLLSDSGFYLCAWNDLAGLSNEQFFGPGTRLTVL.

This chain joins TRBV14 and TRBJ2-1; D perhaps matches TRBD1 (6 bases). V was shortened by 2 bases and J by 9 bases, with 11 bases between the two germline ends. Germline loops: CDR1 SGHDN, CDR2 FVKESK. The CDR3 is 13 residues long. The CDR3 DNA sequence: TGTGCCAGCAGCCAAAAACAGGGAGTTGAGCAGTTCTTC. Translation: CASSQKQGVEQFF.

This clone was seen a single time. This chain links TRBV28 with TRBJ2-7; 11 bases fit TRBD2. Losses at the gene ends were 6 bases for V and 4 bases for J; bases not matched to a gene: 8. CDR3 length: 15 amino acids. CDR1 is MDHEN and CDR2 is SYDVKM in the germline V gene. In nucleotides, the CDR3 is TGTGCCAGCAGGAATTCCGGGACTAGCGGTTACGAGCAGTACTTC. Encoded protein: CASRNSGTSGYEQYF.

V usage is TRBV11-3 and J usage is TRBJ2-1; 10 nucleotides match TRBD2. The ends lost 5 bases at V and 7 bases at J; junction bases unmatched: 8. Germline V lookup: CDR1 SGHNT, CDR2 YENEEA. This CDR3 has 15 amino acids. The CDR3 DNA sequence: TGTGCCAGCAGCCTGAGAGCGGGAGGGGGGAATGAGCAGTTCTTC. This gives the protein CASSLRAGGGNEQFF.

The chain is built from TRBV2 and TRBJ1-1; D is ambiguous. V was clipped by 1 base and J by 3 bases, with 6 bases between them. The CDR3 extends over 13 amino acids. The germline CDR1 and CDR2 sequences are SNHLY and FYNNEI. Written as DNA, the CDR3 is TGTGCCAGCAGTGAAGACGGCGACACTGAAGCTTTCTTT. It encodes CASSEDGDTEAFF.

This sequence joins TRBV5-4 and TRBJ2-1, with a possible D match to TRBD2 (6 bases). The CDR3 length is 16 residues. V was pared by 4 bases and J by 0 bases, with 14 bases between. Germline V gene lookup returns CDR1 SGHNT and CDR2 YYREEE (reference sequence). The CDR3 nucleotides are TGTGCCAGCAGCCAAAGCGGGCTAAGCTCCTACAATGAGCAGTTCTTC. Its translation: CASSQSGLSSYNEQFF.

This chain joins TRBV9 and TRBJ2-1, with D unresolved. Germline CDR1 and CDR2: SGDLS and YYNGEE. The CDR3 totals 13 residues. V lost 5 bases and J lost 7, with 13 bases in between. DNA for the CDR3: TGTGCCAGCAGGTCCGCTGGGGATAATGAGCAGTTCTTC. Translated, it gives CASRSAGDNEQFF.

V and J are TRBV6-6 and TRBJ2-7; 14 bases align to TRBD2. V lost 6 bases, J lost 3 bases, and 1 base stayed unmatched. CDR3 length equals 14 residues. Germline CDR1 reads MNHNY; CDR2 reads SVGAGI (reference sequence). DNA for the CDR3: TGTGCCAGCAGCGGGACTAGCGGGAGCTACGAGCAGTACTTC. It specifies CASSGTSGSYEQYF.

The chain has TRBV12-5 and TRBJ2-5; no firm D call. Germline CDR1 and CDR2: LGHNT and FRNRAP. V was shortened by 1 base and J by 5 bases, with 8 bases between the two germline ends. This CDR3 is 13 amino acids long. In nucleotides, the CDR3 is TGTGCTAGTGGTTTGGACCAATGGGAGACCCAGTACTTC. It is translated as CASGLDQWETQYF.

Worth noting for this clone: The identical CDR3 is also encoded by other nucleotide sequences in the sample. The chain joins TRBV5-6 to TRBJ2-2, with 7 bases lining up with TRBD1. This CDR3 comprises 15 residues. Germline V lookup: CDR1 SGHDT, CDR2 YYEEEE. J was trimmed by 5 bases and V by 0 bases; bases with no gene match: 4. The CDR3 region has the DNA TGTGCCAGCAGCTTGGTCCAGGGGGATACCGGGGAGCTGTTTTTT. It translates to CASSLVQGDTGELFF.

V usage is TRBV2 and J usage is TRBJ2-3, with D possibly TRBD2 on 5 matching bases. This CDR3 is built from 14 residues. Germline V gene data show CDR1 as SNHLY and CDR2 as FYNNEI. V was shortened by 7 bases and J by 2 bases, with 13 bases between the two germline ends. CDR3 bases: TGTGCCAGCACCCGGGCGGGTTACACAGATACGCAGTATTTT. Encoded protein: CASTRAGYTDTQYF.

This clone was detected only once. V and J are TRBV6-1 and TRBJ2-7, with 7 bases matching TRBD1. Losses at the gene ends were 6 bases for V and 3 bases for J; bases not matched to a gene: 8. The length of the CDR3 is 14 residues. The germline gives CDR1 MNHNS, CDR2 SASEGT. Written as DNA, the CDR3 is TGTGCCAGCAGCGAGCGACAGGGAAACTACGAGCAGTACTTC. Its translation is CASSERQGNYEQYF.

The CDR3: CASSYPRQGTPYEQYF. The CDR3 DNA reads TGTGCCAGCAGTTACCCCAGACAGGGAACGCCCTACGAGCAGTACTTC. This sequence joins TRBV28 and TRBJ2-7, with 7 bases that match TRBD1. The CDR3 sequence is 16 residues long. CDR1 is MDHEN and CDR2 is SYDVKM in the germline V gene. Unmatched junction bases numbered 11, after V lost 4 bases and J lost 2 bases.

The chain combines TRBV6-1 with TRBJ1-2; D unresolved. The CDR3 spans 10 residues. The germline V gene has CDR1 MNHNS and CDR2 SASEGT. Trimming removed 3 bases from V and 10 bases from J, with 6 bases in between. The CDR3 loop is CASSDLDYTF. The DNA for the CDR3 is TGTGCCAGCAGTGATCTCGACTACACCTTC.

This chain uses TRBV7-9 with TRBJ2-2, with D possibly matching TRBD1 (6 bases). The length of the CDR3 is 19 residues. Looked up from germline, CDR1 is SEHNR and CDR2 is FQNEAQ (reference sequence). V was trimmed by 0 bases and J by 6 bases, leaving 23 bases between them. The CDR3 sequence: CASSLASIGKQGRAGELFF. The CDR3 region has the DNA TGTGCCAGCAGCTTAGCTTCCATCGGGAAACAGGGACGGGCCGGGGAGCTGTTTTTT.

The chain couples TRBV10-3 to TRBJ2-7; D gene uncertain. This CDR3 has 19 amino acids. Germline lookup yields CDR1 ENHRY and CDR2 SYGVKD. Trimming left V 0 bases short and J 0 bases short, with 21 bases between. The CDR3 here is CAISESPTEPESSSYEQYF. CDR3 DNA: TGTGCCATCAGTGAGTCACCCACAGAACCAGAGTCCAGCTCCTACGAGCAGTACTTC.

The chain joins TRBV5-1 to TRBJ1-5, with D possibly matching TRBD1 (6 bases). This CDR3 has 17 residues. Trimming shortened V by 3 bases and J by 2 bases, and 18 bases separated the two germline ends. From germline, CDR1 is SGHRS and CDR2 YFSETQ. The CDR3, as DNA: TGCGCCAGCAGCTCTGGACAGTTCTTATTTGGCAATCAGCCCCAGCATTTT. It encodes CASSSGQFLFGNQPQHF.

The chain has TRBV16 and TRBJ2-1; no reliable D call. The CDR3 extends over 14 amino acids. The V gene's germline CDR1 is KGHSY and CDR2 FQNENV. The ends were cut back, 4 bases at V and 8 bases at J, with 15 bases in the middle. The CDR3 nucleotides read TGTGCCAGCAGCCGACTGGGGTATTCGGATGAGCAGTTCTTC. This translates into CASSRLGYSDEQFF. The full variable domain, completed using reference TRBV16 and TRBJ2-1, is GEEVAQTPKHLVRGEGQKAKLYCAPIKGHSYVFWYQQVLKNEFKFLISFQNENVFDETGMPKERFSAKCLPNSPCSLEIQATKLEDSAVYFCASSRLGYSDEQFFGPGTRLTVL.

The DNA of the CDR3 is TGTGCCAGCAGTTTACCGACTAGCGTACCTCGCTCCTACGAGCAGTACTTC. It is translated as CASSLPTSVPRSYEQYF. V and J are TRBV28 and TRBJ2-7; 8 bases agree with TRBD2. CDR1 is MDHEN and CDR2 is SYDVKM in the germline V gene. There are 17 residues in the CDR3. V shed 2 bases and J 0 bases; nucleotides not matched to a gene: 9.

The genes are TRBV9 and TRBJ1-1, with 7 nucleotides matching TRBD1. Germline loops: CDR1 SGDLS, CDR2 YYNGEE. V lost 0 bases and J lost 0; bases outside the gene matches: 5. The CDR3 is 16 amino acids. The CDR3 loop reads CASSVATGRMNTEAFF. The CDR3 nucleotides read TGTGCCAGCAGCGTAGCGACAGGGCGGATGAACACTGAAGCTTTCTTT.